The present T cell receptor beta chain was sequenced within a study of T cells in Graves' hyperthyroidism and ophthalmopathy. Amplified TCR beta CDR3 regions came from RNA transcripts. The TCR CDR3 first-round RT-PCR relied on the HTBI primer set. MiXCR, run by TCRdb on the multiplex PCR reads, gives a single entry per CDR3 protein. The table lists over 250,000 distinct CDR3 sequences, 25% of them singletons. This clonotype was seen repeatedly, ten times or more. Sequenced sample: blood. This clonotype originated in a man in his forties with Graves' hyperthyroidism that later progressed to Graves' ophthalmopathy.

The CDR3 region is CSADRGGTKNIQYF. CDR3 DNA: TGCAGTGCAGACAGAGGGGGCACCAAAAACATTCAGTACTTC. This chain uses TRBV20-1 with TRBJ2-4; 7 nucleotides align to TRBD1. Germline V lookup: CDR1 DFQATT, CDR2 SNEGSKA (reference sequence). Germline trimming cut 6 bases from V and 2 bases from J; bases unmatched to any gene: 7. This CDR3 spans 14 amino acids.